Described below is a single T cell receptor (beta chain) sequence and its context. Its antigen is unknown. This sample is part of a study of cytomegalovirus exposure and HLA in healthy donors. Study findings and constraints: Later analysis identified a missense DCLRE1C variant that was linked to TCR beta V- and J-gene trimming. Beyond CMV serostatus, there was no information to go on about immune exposure.

The PCR employed 60 Vbeta primers together with 13 Jbeta primers. The protocol was immunoSEQ multiplex PCR, while the TCRdb copy is restricted to in-frame clones and leaves out a portion. The sample yields 100,000 to 150,000 clones, around 80% seen once. Sequenced sample: PBMCs. The sequence derives from a middle-aged man in good health and CMV-seronegative.

The CDR3 protein is CASSSMTGGFTDTQYF. CDR3 nucleotides: TGCGCCAGCAGCTCCATGACAGGGGGCTTCACAGATACGCAGTATTTT. This rearrangement joins TRBV5-1 to TRBJ2-3, with 10 bases fitting TRBD1. The CDR3 covers 16 residues. CDR1 SGHRS and CDR2 YFSETQ come from the germline V gene. V lost 3 bases and J lost 2; bases outside the gene matches: 6. Together with reference TRBV5-1 and TRBJ2-3, the CDR3 gives the full variable domain: KAGVTQTPRYLIKTRGQQVTLSCSPISGHRSVSWYQQTPGQGLQFLFEYFSETQRNKGNFPGRFSGRQFSNSRSEMNVSTLELGDSALYLCASSSMTGGFTDTQYFGPGTRLTVL.